The T cell receptor beta chain described here comes from a study of OX40 agonist ivuxolimab in advanced cancers. Across the study: One patient with hepatocellular carcinoma and two with cutaneous melanoma, three in all, had partial responses. Study-level results: Normalized T-cell clonal expansion was also low in some nonresponders. The study did not work out the antigen specificity of the expanded peripheral T cells.

TCRdb keeps only in-frame clones here, not all; method: immunoSEQ multiplex PCR. The table has roughly 70,000 clones, around 85% seen once. The CDR3 is 15 amino acids. The germline CDR1 and CDR2 sequences are SGHTA and FQGTGA. V shed 0 bases, J shed 1 base, and the junction held 2 bases outside the gene matches. With autoimmune disease history or systemic immunosuppression, patients were excluded. Details on this clone: As yet, its antigen is unknown.

This rearrangement joins TRBV7-3 to TRBJ1-1, with 7 bases fitting TRBD1. This receptor was identified in an adult with an advanced solid tumor such as melanoma, head and neck, liver or kidney cancer. The specimen was CD4+ or CD8+ T cells sorted from blood, collected in a trial of the OX40 agonist ivuxolimab. The CDR3 nucleotides are TGTGCCAGCAGCTTAACAGCAGGGGGGAACACTGAAGCTTTCTTT. This translates into CASSLTAGGNTEAFF.